The next 19 T cell receptor beta chains were all read from a single sample in a study of T cell changes during pregnancy in multiple sclerosis. The protocol was immunoSEQ multiplex PCR, while the TCRdb copy is restricted to in-frame clones and leaves out a portion. The sample carries tens of thousands of clones, about nine tenths recorded once. The sample was CD8+ T cells from peripheral blood mononuclear cells, taken in the first trimester of pregnancy. The receptors stem from a female donor in good health, enrolled as a control in a pregnancy study.

The genes are TRBV7-8 and TRBJ2-5, with D perhaps matching TRBD1 (6 bases). The V and J ends lost 4 bases and 2 bases respectively, with 11 bases between them. The germline V gene has CDR1 SGHVS and CDR2 FQNEAQ. The CDR3 loop spans 14 amino acids. As DNA, the CDR3 is TGTGCCAGCAGCTACCACAGGGTACAAGAGACCCAGTACTTC. The encoded protein is CASSYHRVQETQYF.

This clone was detected only once. The chain is built from TRBV5-5 and TRBJ2-5; 7 bases align to TRBD2. Unmatched junction bases numbered 6, after V lost 2 bases and J lost 2 bases. The V gene's germline CDR1 is SGHKS and CDR2 YYEKEE (reference sequence). The CDR3 has 15 residues. The CDR3 nucleotides read TGTGCCAGCAGCTTCGTTCTAGCGGATCAAGAGACCCAGTACTTC. Translated: CASSFVLADQETQYF.

The table lists this clone with a few counts. V usage is TRBV19 and J usage is TRBJ2-7, with 7 bases identical to TRBD2. This CDR3 spans 11 amino acids. Trimming removed 5 bases from V and 6 bases from J; junction bases left unmatched: 1. The germline CDR1 and CDR2 sequences are LNHDA and SQIVND (reference sequence). The CDR3 DNA is TGTGCCAGTAGTGGGGGGGGCGAGCAGTACTTC. This translates into CASSGGGEQYF.

The chain has TRBV5-4 and TRBJ2-3, with TRBD2 matching 9 bases. The CDR3 has 15 amino acids. CDR1 is SGHNT, CDR2 YYREEE, per germline (reference sequence). The V gene end was trimmed by 4 bases and the J gene end by 6 bases; junction bases not matched to a gene: 9. As DNA, the CDR3 is TGTGCCAGCAGCGAAAGCGGGAGGCCTTACGATACGCAGTATTTT. It specifies CASSESGRPYDTQYF.

The rearrangement joins TRBV7-9 to TRBJ2-1; 10 bases match TRBD2. J lost 4 bases, V lost 5 bases, and 5 bases had no gene match. Germline V gives CDR1 SEHNR, CDR2 FQNEAQ (reference sequence). This CDR3 comprises 15 residues. The CDR3 DNA reads TGTGCCAGCAGCCCCGGACTAGCGGATTACAATGAGCAGTTCTTC. It is translated as CASSPGLADYNEQFF.

This clone was observed a single time. The chain links TRBV5-6 to TRBJ2-7, with TRBD1 matching 10 bases. This CDR3 has 15 residues. Germline CDR1 reads SGHDT; CDR2 reads YYEEEE. V lost 0 bases, J lost 2 bases, and 2 bases stayed unmatched. The CDR3 protein is CASSLGGTGAYEQYF. Written as DNA, the CDR3 is TGTGCCAGCAGCTTGGGGGGGACAGGGGCCTACGAGCAGTACTTC.

The V call is TRBV28, the J call TRBJ2-1, with TRBD2 identical over 11 bases. Germline trimming cut 6 bases from V and 10 bases from J; bases unmatched to any gene: 17. CDR1 is MDHEN and CDR2 is SYDVKM in the germline V gene. The CDR3 is 17 residues long. The CDR3: CASRSPLAGGPRDEQFF. DNA for the CDR3: TGTGCCAGCAGGTCCCCCTTAGCGGGGGGGCCTAGGGACGAGCAGTTCTTC.

In its sample, this clone was seen a few times. V and J are TRBV16 and TRBJ2-7; D might be TRBD1 (6 bases). The CDR3 is 14 amino acids. Trimming stripped 4 bases from V and 3 bases from J, with 13 bases between. Germline CDR1 reads KGHSY; CDR2 reads FQNENV. The CDR3 nucleotides read TGTGCCAGCAGCCCCGCGGCAGGGGACTACGAGCAGTACTTC. This gives the protein CASSPAAGDYEQYF.

The rearrangement joins TRBV13 to TRBJ2-1; D possibly corresponds to TRBD2 (6 bases). V lost 7 bases and J 8 bases, leaving 15 bases between the germline ends. The CDR3 sequence is 13 residues long. CDR1 and CDR2 from the germline V gene are PRHDT and FYEKMQ (reference sequence). For the CDR3, the DNA is TGTGCCAGCACCGGACGGGGGTCCCATGAGCAGTTCTTC. Protein sequence: CASTGRGSHEQFF.

The gene calls are TRBV4-1 and TRBJ2-3; 10 nucleotides agree with TRBD2. Trimming at V came to 1 base and at J to 4 bases, leaving 8 bases not matched to a gene. This CDR3 spans 17 amino acids. CDR1 is MGHRA, CDR2 YSYEKL, per germline. The chain's CDR3 is CASSQGSAGGRADTQYF. CDR3 DNA sequence: TGCGCCAGCAGCCAAGGGTCAGCGGGGGGGCGGGCAGATACGCAGTATTTT.

The rearrangement uses TRBV5-1 and TRBJ2-1, with D tentatively TRBD2 (6 bases). This CDR3 has 13 amino acids. Germline values: CDR1 SGHRS, CDR2 YFSETQ. The V gene lost 4 bases and the J gene lost 9 bases, with 14 bases spanning the gap. CDR3 in amino acids: CASSPGAGTEQFF. CDR3 coding DNA: TGCGCCAGCAGCCCGGGTGCGGGGACTGAGCAGTTCTTC.

This clone showed up just once. This rearrangement joins TRBV7-6 to TRBJ1-1; D ambiguous. In germline, CDR1 is SGHVS, CDR2 FNYEAQ. V dropped 1 base and J dropped 5 bases, with 11 bases sitting between them. The CDR3 is 14 residues long. CDR3 DNA: TGTGCCAGCAGCTTAGTAGCGGCGGGGACTGAAGCTTTCTTT. Residues: CASSLVAAGTEAFF. Drawing the rest from reference TRBV7-6 and TRBJ1-1, the complete variable domain is GAGVSQSPRYKVTKRGQDVALRCDPISGHVSLYWYRQALGQGPEFLTYFNYEAQQDKSGLPNDRFSAERPEGSISTLTIQRTEQRDSAMYRCASSLVAAGTEAFFGQGTRLTVV.

This chain joins TRBV6-4 and TRBJ2-1; 12 bases map to TRBD2. The CDR3 has 15 amino acids. Looked up from germline, CDR1 is MRHNA and CDR2 is SNTAGT. J lost 9 bases, V lost 4 bases, and 7 bases had no gene match. CDR3 sequence: CASSGLAGEGGEQFF. CDR3 DNA sequence: TGTGCCAGCAGTGGACTAGCGGGAGAGGGCGGTGAGCAGTTCTTC.

The CDR3, as DNA: TGTGCCAGCAGCTTTGTCTCAGGGTCCCCCTACGAGCAGTACTTC. Translating it yields CASSFVSGSPYEQYF. The V gene is TRBV7-9, the J gene TRBJ2-7; tentatively, D is TRBD1 (5 bases). Germline CDR1 is SEHNR and CDR2 is FQNEAQ (reference sequence). Trimming took off 3 bases at V and 2 bases at J, with 14 bases between the two ends. This CDR3 has 15 residues.

This chain connects TRBV6-1 to TRBJ1-1; perhaps TRBD1 as D (6 bases). CDR3 length: 15 residues. Trimming cost V 4 bases and J 3 bases, with 15 bases left between them. CDR1 is MNHNS and CDR2 is SASEGT in the germline V gene. CDR3 nucleotides: TGTGCCAGCAGTGCTTACAGGGCTTCGTACACTGAAGCTTTCTTT. Translating it yields CASSAYRASYTEAFF.

The chain links TRBV27 to TRBJ2-1; TRBD1 matches at 7 bases. There are 14 residues in the CDR3. The germline CDR1 and CDR2 sequences are MNHEY and SMNVEV (reference sequence). V lost 3 bases and J lost 6; bases outside the gene matches: 5. CDR3 DNA: TGTGCCAGCAGTTTTTTAGGGGGCTCCAATGAGCAGTTCTTC. Translation gives CASSFLGGSNEQFF.

The rearrangement uses TRBV19 and TRBJ1-1; D is perhaps TRBD1 (6 bases). Trimming left V 8 bases short and J 4 bases short, with 14 bases between. The CDR3 contains 13 residues. The germline CDR1 and CDR2 sequences are LNHDA and SQIVND (reference sequence). In nucleotides, the CDR3 is TGTGCCAGTCTAATAAGGGGGGGCACTGAAGCTTTCTTT. Its protein product is CASLIRGGTEAFF.

The J gene is TRBJ2-7, the V gene TRBV6-1; D is perhaps TRBD1 (6 bases). CDR1 is MNHNS and CDR2 is SASEGT in the germline V gene. The V end was cut by 2 bases, the J end by 8 bases, with 16 bases between. This CDR3 is 14 amino acids long. CDR3 nucleotide sequence: TGTGCCAGCAGTGAATACCCAGGGGTTAATAAGCAGTACTTC. This codes for CASSEYPGVNKQYF.

V and J are TRBV27 and TRBJ1-2; D unclear. In germline, CDR1 is MNHEY, CDR2 SMNVEV (reference sequence). This CDR3 has 12 amino acids. V lost 10 bases, J lost 0 bases, and 9 bases lay in between. This chain's CDR3 is CAIRFANYGYTF. The CDR3 nucleotides read TGTGCCATCAGATTCGCTAACTATGGCTACACCTTC.